This TCR beta chain is drawn from a study of blood T cell repertoires in COVID-19. Study information: Collection of acute and convalescent COVID-19 samples took place in the United States, Italy and Spain. In each case, the material was cDNA or gDNA derived from T cells, B-cell-depleted T cells, or PBMCs.

Authors' methods: From reference gene primer amplification, estimates of nucleated cell counts were derived. Data came from immunoSEQ multiplex PCR; TCRdb stores just in-frame clones and leaves some out. The V and J calls and clone size come from that table; D and trimming were worked out from the DNA. The table lists roughly 410,000 clones, around 87% of them singletons. V was pared by 3 bases and J by 0 bases, with 15 bases between. Germline V gene sequence: CDR1 SGHVS, CDR2 FQNEAQ. The CDR3 covers 17 residues. The TCR was taken from a woman in her fifties or sixties with COVID-19, enrolled during active disease. The chain employs TRBV7-8 and TRBJ2-1, with D maybe TRBD2 (6 bases). Material: peripheral blood. CDR3 coding DNA: TGTGCCAGCAGCTTCCAGCGGGTATACGACTCCTACAATGAGCAGTTCTTC. This encodes CASSFQRVYDSYNEQFF.